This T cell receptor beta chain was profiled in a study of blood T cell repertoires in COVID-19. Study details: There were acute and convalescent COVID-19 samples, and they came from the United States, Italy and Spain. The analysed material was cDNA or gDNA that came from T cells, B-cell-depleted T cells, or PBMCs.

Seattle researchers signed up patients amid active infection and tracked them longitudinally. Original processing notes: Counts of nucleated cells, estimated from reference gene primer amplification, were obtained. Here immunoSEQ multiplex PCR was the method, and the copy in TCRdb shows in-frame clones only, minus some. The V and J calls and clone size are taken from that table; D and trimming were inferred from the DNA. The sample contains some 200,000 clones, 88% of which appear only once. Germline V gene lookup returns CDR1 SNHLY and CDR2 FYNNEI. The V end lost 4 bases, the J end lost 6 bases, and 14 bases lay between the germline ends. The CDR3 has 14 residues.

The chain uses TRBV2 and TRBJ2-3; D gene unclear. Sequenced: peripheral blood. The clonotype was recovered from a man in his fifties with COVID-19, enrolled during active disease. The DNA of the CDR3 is TGTGCCAGCAGTGGGGCTCGTAGGATGGATACGCAGTATTTT. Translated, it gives CASSGARRMDTQYF.